A single sample is the source of the 32 T cell receptor beta chains below, sequenced in a study of blood T cell repertoires in COVID-19. The table came from immunoSEQ multiplex PCR; TCRdb's copy has only in-frame clones and leaves some out. Of 250,000 to 300,000 clones listed, roughly 90% are singletons. The sample consisted of peripheral blood. The origin of the receptors is a woman between 25 and 40 years old with COVID-19, enrolled during active disease.

The V call is TRBV18, the J call TRBJ2-3; D might be TRBD2 (5 bases). CDR3 size: 12 residues. V was cut by 6 bases and J by 2 bases, with 6 bases left in between. Germline-derived CDR1 and CDR2 are KGHSH and LQKENI. CDR3 bases: TGTGCCAGCTCCCGGGACACAGATACGCAGTATTTT. Protein sequence: CASSRDTDTQYF.

V is TRBV5-1 and J is TRBJ2-2; D remains ambiguous. Deletions cut 4 bases from V and 3 bases from J, with 10 bases between. This CDR3 has 14 residues. Germline V lookup: CDR1 SGHRS, CDR2 YFSETQ. DNA for the CDR3: TGCGCCAGCAGCCCCCAGAGCGACACCGGGGAGCTGTTTTTT. It is translated as CASSPQSDTGELFF.

V gene TRBV7-8 combines with J gene TRBJ2-2; 10 nucleotides line up with TRBD2. CDR1 and CDR2 (germline): SGHVS, FQNEAQ. V shed 1 base and J 0 bases; nucleotides not matched to a gene: 5. The CDR3 contains 18 residues. The CDR3 DNA reads TGTGCCAGCAGCTTAGTTCTAGCGGGAGTTCCGAACACCGGGGAGCTGTTTTTT. This sequence encodes CASSLVLAGVPNTGELFF.

The V and J genes are TRBV11-2 and TRBJ2-7; D remains unclear. Trimming took 4 bases from V and 5 from J, leaving 3 bases between them. The CDR3 is 10 residues long. Germline CDR1 SGHAT, CDR2 FQNNGV. The CDR3 nucleotides are TGTGCCAGCAGCTACAACGAGCAGTACTTC. This gives the protein CASSYNEQYF.

The chain has TRBV29-1 and TRBJ2-1; 13 nucleotides line up with TRBD2. Germline V gene lookup returns CDR1 SQVTM and CDR2 ANQGSEA. After removal of 8 bases from V and 6 bases from J, the junction contained 13 bases not matched to a gene. The CDR3 is made up of 16 amino acids. Here the CDR3 DNA reads TGCAGCTTAACCGGGACTAGCGGGACGGTTCGCAATGAGCAGTTCTTC. Translating it yields CSLTGTSGTVRNEQFF.

The table lists this clone with a count of one. The rearrangement joins TRBV11-2 to TRBJ1-4, with unresolved D. Germline loops: CDR1 SGHAT, CDR2 FQNNGV. With 5 bases removed from V and 4 bases from J, the gap between germline ends came to 11 bases. The CDR3 runs 14 residues. CDR3 residues: CASSPERVNEKLFF. CDR3 nucleotides: TGTGCCAGCAGCCCTGAGAGGGTTAATGAAAAACTGTTTTTT.

This chain joins TRBV19 and TRBJ1-5; 9 bases agree with TRBD1. The CDR3 is 14 residues long. V shed 9 bases, J shed 1 base, and the junction held 4 bases outside the gene matches. Germline V lookup: CDR1 LNHDA, CDR2 SQIVND (reference sequence). CDR3 sequence reads: CASRTGESNQPQHF. CDR3 DNA sequence: TGTGCCAGCAGGACAGGGGAGAGCAATCAGCCCCAGCATTTT.

This clone was counted between two and nine times. CDR3 region: CASSSGLLYEQYF. CDR3 in DNA: TGTGCCAGCAGCAGCGGGCTTCTCTACGAGCAGTACTTC. This rearrangement joins TRBV21-1 to TRBJ2-7; the D call TRBD2 from the table was never checked on the DNA. TRBV21-1 is reported as a pseudogene. The CDR3 totals 13 residues.

The chain employs TRBV28 and TRBJ1-2; the match to TRBD1 covers 11 bases. Germline V gene sequence: CDR1 MDHEN, CDR2 SYDVKM. V lost 4 bases to trimming and J lost 4 bases; unmatched junction nucleotides: 2. CDR3 length: 14 residues. The CDR3 loop reads CASSSGTGGYGYTF. The CDR3 region has the DNA TGTGCCAGCAGTTCTGGGACAGGGGGCTATGGCTACACCTTC.

The V and J genes are TRBV7-9 and TRBJ2-2, with D maybe TRBD1 (6 bases). The CDR3 loop spans 15 amino acids. V lost 7 bases to trimming and J lost 1 base, with 13 bases between them. The V gene's germline CDR1 is SEHNR and CDR2 FQNEAQ (reference sequence). This CDR3 is CASTPRTENTGELFF. The CDR3 coding sequence is TGTGCCAGCACCCCAAGGACAGAGAACACCGGGGAGCTGTTTTTT.

V is TRBV29-1 and J is TRBJ1-1; D is uncertain. The CDR3 is 13 amino acids. Per germline, CDR1 SQVTM and CDR2 ANQGSEA. Trimming removed 5 bases at V and 0 bases at J, with 10 bases between. CDR3 in DNA: TGCAGCGTTCACGGGAGACTGAACACTGAAGCTTTCTTT. Translated, it gives CSVHGRLNTEAFF.

The chain carries TRBV27 and TRBJ1-2; 9 bases agree with TRBD1. V lost 5 bases, J lost 0 bases, and 4 bases stayed unmatched. Germline assignment: CDR1 MNHEY and CDR2 SMNVEV (reference sequence). CDR3 size: 15 residues. This chain's CDR3 is CASSIGQGPNYGYTF. The CDR3 nucleotides read TGTGCCAGCAGTATCGGACAGGGGCCTAACTATGGCTACACCTTC.

This clone came up once. The V and J genes are TRBV2 and TRBJ2-3; D uncertain. The germline V gene has CDR1 SNHLY and CDR2 FYNNEI. Trimming removed 6 bases from V and 3 bases from J, with 10 bases in between. The CDR3 has 13 amino acids. Here the CDR3 reads CASSGTDTDTQYF. The CDR3 DNA reads as TGTGCCAGCAGCGGTACAGATACAGATACGCAGTATTTT.

V and J are TRBV2 and TRBJ2-1; 8 bases line up with TRBD2. V was clipped by 7 bases and J by 0 bases; unmatched bases: 5. Germline V lookup: CDR1 SNHLY, CDR2 FYNNEI. The CDR3 extends over 15 amino acids. CDR3 region: CASIPAGGSYNEQFF. The CDR3 DNA sequence: TGTGCCAGCATTCCGGCGGGAGGCTCCTACAATGAGCAGTTCTTC. Full variable domain (remainder filled in from reference TRBV2 and TRBJ2-1): EPEVTQTPSHQVTQMGQEVILRCVPISNHLYFYWYRQILGQKVEFLVSFYNNEISEKSEIFDDQFSVERPDGSNFTLKIRSTKLEDSAMYFCASIPAGGSYNEQFFGPGTRLTVL.

Only one count was recorded for this clone. The chain links TRBV5-1 to TRBJ2-7; 7 bases agree with TRBD2. Germline V gene lookup returns CDR1 SGHRS and CDR2 YFSETQ. The CDR3 runs 12 residues. V shed 3 bases, J shed 3 bases, and the junction held 0 bases outside the gene matches. In DNA form, the CDR3 reads TGCGCCAGCAGCTCGGGGGGCTACGAGCAGTACTTC. Translating it yields CASSSGGYEQYF.

For the CDR3, the DNA is TGTGCCAGCAGCTTGGCTAGCTCCTACGAGCAGTACTTC. Translation: CASSLASSYEQYF. The J gene is TRBJ2-7, the V gene TRBV5-6; D is uncertain. The V gene lost 0 bases and the J gene lost 0 bases, with 4 bases spanning the gap. This CDR3 region has 13 residues. Germline CDR1 reads SGHDT; CDR2 reads YYEEEE.

The chain couples TRBV4-1 to TRBJ2-1; 7 bases line up with TRBD2. J gave up 1 base and V 0 bases, and 3 bases lay outside the gene matches. The CDR3 extends over 16 amino acids. Germline CDR1 is MGHRA and CDR2 is YSYEKL. CDR3 in amino acids: CASSQEHGRSYNEQFF. In nucleotides, the CDR3 is TGCGCCAGCAGCCAAGAGCACGGGAGGTCCTACAATGAGCAGTTCTTC.

Points on this clone: Other DNA sequences in the sample encode the same CDR3. V is TRBV6-5 and J is TRBJ1-1; D is unresolved. The germline V and J ends were trimmed by 8 bases and 2 bases, with 9 bases remaining between them. Germline lookup yields CDR1 MNHEY and CDR2 SVGAGI. This CDR3 contains 12 residues. The CDR3 spells CASRDSNTEAFF. DNA of the CDR3: TGTGCCAGCCGGGATTCTAACACTGAAGCTTTCTTT.

The chain recombines TRBV7-6 with TRBJ1-1; D call uncertain. The CDR3 consists of 14 residues. Between the trimmed V and J ends, which lost 2 bases and 6 bases, there was a span of 13 bases. Germline V lookup: CDR1 SGHVS, CDR2 FNYEAQ. CDR3 nucleotides: TGTGCCAGCAGCTTAAATAGGGCGGGATCTGAAGCTTTCTTT. It translates to CASSLNRAGSEAFF.

The chain carries TRBV5-4 and TRBJ2-2; D gene ambiguous. The CDR3 runs to 13 residues. Germline assignment: CDR1 SGHNT and CDR2 YYREEE (reference sequence). Trimming stripped 8 bases from V and 1 base from J, with 9 bases between. CDR3 nucleotides: TGTGCCAGTGGCCTAGAGAACACCGGGGAGCTGTTTTTT. Translated: CASGLENTGELFF.

The V call is TRBV19, the J call TRBJ1-3, with 7 bases identical to TRBD1. V lost 8 bases, J lost 5 bases, and 6 bases stayed unmatched. Germline V gene sequence: CDR1 LNHDA, CDR2 SQIVND (reference sequence). The CDR3 runs 13 residues. The CDR3 DNA sequence: TGTGCCAGTCAGAGACAGGGAAGAAACACCATATATTTT. Encoded protein: CASQRQGRNTIYF.

This clone came up once. The chain combines TRBV19 with TRBJ1-1, with 7 positions matching TRBD1. Germline V gene sequence: CDR1 LNHDA, CDR2 SQIVND (reference sequence). CDR3 length: 15 amino acids. With 5 bases clipped from V and 5 bases from J, the junction kept 11 bases outside the gene matches. The CDR3 loop is CASSVAKGARTEAFF. The CDR3 DNA follows: TGTGCCAGTAGTGTGGCGAAGGGGGCGCGAACTGAAGCTTTCTTT. The full variable domain, with the rest looked up from reference TRBV19 and TRBJ1-1, is DGGITQSPKYLFRKEGQNVTLSCEQNLNHDAMYWYRQDPGQGLRLIYYSQIVNDFQKGDIAEGYSVSREKKESFPLTVTSAQKNPTAFYLCASSVAKGARTEAFFGQGTRLTVV.

The chain is built from TRBV30 and TRBJ1-2, with D possibly TRBD1 on 6 matching bases. The CDR3 sequence is 13 residues long. Germline CDR1 is GTSNPN and CDR2 is SVGIG (reference sequence). V lost 1 base and J 3 bases, leaving 9 bases between the germline ends. CDR3 DNA: TGTGCCTGGAGTGGGGCAGGGGACTATGGCTACACCTTC. Its translation: CAWSGAGDYGYTF.

The CDR3 DNA is TGTGCCAGCAGTGAAGCTGGTCAGGGGCACACTGAAGCTTTCTTT. Protein product: CASSEAGQGHTEAFF. The chain is built from TRBV2 and TRBJ1-1, with TRBD1 as a possible D gene (6 bases). The CDR3 covers 15 residues. Trimming removed 0 bases from V and 3 bases from J, with 11 bases in between. Germline V gene lookup returns CDR1 SNHLY and CDR2 FYNNEI. Using reference TRBV2 and TRBJ1-1 for the parts outside the CDR3, the full variable domain is EPEVTQTPSHQVTQMGQEVILRCVPISNHLYFYWYRQILGQKVEFLVSFYNNEISEKSEIFDDQFSVERPDGSNFTLKIRSTKLEDSAMYFCASSEAGQGHTEAFFGQGTRLTVV.

V and J are TRBV19 and TRBJ1-5, with D possibly being TRBD1 (6 bases). Trimming pared 1 base from V and 6 bases from J, leaving 13 bases between. CDR1 LNHDA and CDR2 SQIVND come from the germline V gene (reference sequence). The CDR3 has 15 amino acids. CDR3 residues: CASSIVQGWGQPQHF. CDR3 DNA sequence: TGTGCCAGTAGTATAGTACAGGGTTGGGGTCAGCCCCAGCATTTT.

This clone has a single count. CDR3 in DNA: TGTGCCAGCAGTGGACTAGTCACAGATACGCAGTATTTT. This codes for CASSGLVTDTQYF. The gene calls are TRBV3-1 (or the pseudogene TRBV3-2) and TRBJ2-3, with 7 bases fitting TRBD2. The germline V gene encodes CDR1 LGHDT and CDR2 YNNKEL (reference sequence). The CDR3 is 13 amino acids. V shed 6 bases and J 2 bases; nucleotides not matched to a gene: 2.

J is TRBJ1-2 and V is TRBV5-4; 7 bases line up with TRBD1. Germline lookup yields CDR1 SGHNT and CDR2 YYREEE (reference sequence). With 4 bases clipped from V and 3 bases from J, the junction kept 6 bases outside the gene matches. There are 14 residues in the CDR3. The CDR3 nucleotides read TGTGCCAGCAGCCCCGGGACAGACCACTATGGCTACACCTTC. This sequence encodes CASSPGTDHYGYTF.

This clone has just one count. The J gene is TRBJ1-3, the V gene TRBV19, with 9 positions matching TRBD1. CDR3 length equals 15 residues. Germline V gene data show CDR1 as LNHDA and CDR2 as SQIVND (reference sequence). V shed 6 bases and J 4 bases; nucleotides not matched to a gene: 7. The CDR3: CASSPWTGAGNTIYF. For the CDR3, the DNA is TGTGCCAGTAGCCCCTGGACAGGGGCAGGAAACACCATATATTTT.

With regard to this clone: At the DNA level, this CDR3 is encoded by other sequences in the same sample as well. V gene TRBV27 combines with J gene TRBJ1-1; D is perhaps TRBD1 (5 bases). Trimming shortened V by 0 bases and J by 5 bases, and 13 bases separated the two germline ends. CDR1 and CDR2 from the germline V gene are MNHEY and SMNVEV (reference sequence). The CDR3 extends over 15 amino acids. CDR3 nucleotides: TGTGCCAGCAGTTTATCCACCGGGGGACGGACTGAAGCTTTCTTT. This gives the protein CASSLSTGGRTEAFF.

CDR3 residues: CASSLGRDTQYF. CDR3 sequence (DNA): TGTGCCAGCAGCCTCGGGAGAGATACGCAGTATTTT. The chain links TRBV3-1 (or the pseudogene TRBV3-2) to TRBJ2-3; possible D gene TRBD2, 6 bases. Trimming took off 4 bases at V and 5 bases at J, with 7 bases between the two ends. The CDR3 covers 12 residues. Looked up from germline, CDR1 is LGHDT and CDR2 is YNNKEL (reference sequence).

V gene TRBV7-3 combines with J gene TRBJ2-2, with D possibly TRBD1 on 6 matching bases. Germline V gene lookup returns CDR1 SGHTA and CDR2 FQGTGA. V lost 6 bases and J lost 6, with 14 bases in between. This CDR3 is built from 14 residues. CDR3 in amino acids: CASSQRQGSGELFF. The CDR3 region has the DNA TGTGCCAGCAGTCAAAGGCAGGGGTCCGGGGAGCTGTTTTTT.

The chain links TRBV25-1 to TRBJ2-7, with D possibly being TRBD2 (5 bases). The CDR3 loop spans 13 amino acids. V lost 1 base and J 7 bases, leaving 11 bases between the germline ends. CDR1 MGHDK and CDR2 SYGVNS come from the germline V gene. The CDR3 DNA sequence: TGTGCCAGCAGTGAATTCTGGGGAGAAGAGCAGTACTTC. This encodes CASSEFWGEEQYF.